Sequencing of this TCR beta chain was carried out in a study of spatial heterogeneity in lung cancer. Looking at the study overall: Detected beta-chain sequences consistently exceeded alpha-chain sequences. Counts of TCR transcripts in tumor regions correlated strongly with a T cell module score (derived from matched bulk RNA-seq).

Findings and limits, study-wide: Within tumors, counts of expanded alpha and beta TCRs tracked tumor mutation counts.

Germline values: CDR1 MNHEY, CDR2 SMNVEV (reference sequence). With 10 bases clipped from V and 5 bases from J, the junction kept 12 bases outside the gene matches. The CDR3 covers 15 residues. Time point meaning: sample taken at primary tumor resection. In each case, whole RNA from tumor, nontumor lung or frozen PBMC was sequenced unsorted. Using its own MiXCR run on the 5' RACE reads, TCRdb lists one record per CDR3 protein. Of 6,000 to 7,500 distinct CDR3 sequences detected, approximately 15% appear once; the ten largest clones hold 8% to 10%. To note about this clonotype: Its antigen is not identified. Since the library was made to target alpha chains, this beta chain is a stray read and its abundance is not meaningful.

The TCR sequence derives from a male donor with early-stage non-small cell lung cancer. J is TRBJ1-1 and V is TRBV27, with 11 bases identical to TRBD1. The sequences come from lung tumor tissue, collected at surgery. CDR3 region: CATKPSGTGGTEAFF. The CDR3 nucleotides are TGTGCCACCAAACCTTCCGGGACAGGGGGGACTGAAGCTTTCTTT.